This TCR beta chain emerged from a study of identical twins listed by TCRdb under 2016. Study-level background: The study deep-sequenced TCR alpha and beta repertoires from monozygotic twins, unrelated adults of various ages and cord blood to test whether fetal clonotypes persist. Replicate twin experiments were performed at different times using different library preparation protocols to rule out contamination. Study-wide findings and limitations: In monozygotic twins, recombination models systematically underestimated out-of-frame TCR alpha sharing, but the models matched the sharing seen between unrelated individuals. Fewer insertions were carried by abundant cord blood beta clonotypes; a weaker similar trend was observed in young adult naive repertoires, while no such trend was observed in memory repertoires. Because the same donors could not be followed over many years, the conclusions relied on cross-sectional statistical analysis. Compared with coincidental sharing between unrelated individuals, out-of-frame TCR alpha sequences shared between twins had an excess of sequences with low generation probability. In beta out-of-frame sequences, excess twin sharing was weaker, because having fewer shared sequences lowered the signal-to-noise ratio. Zero-insertion analyses could be partly confounded by invariant T cells such as MAIT and iNKT, though diverse VJ usage argued against such confounding for most clonotypes.

Only healthy Caucasian donors were included. CDR1 and CDR2 are read off the germline V gene (reference sequence) as DFQATT and SNEGSKA. V is clipped by 5 bases and J by 0 bases, and the sequence between their germline boundaries is 11 bases long. Counted from cysteine to phenylalanine, this CDR3 has 14 amino acids. Only the CDR3 region is kept as DNA, spanning 42 bases read in frame from base 1. This clonotype was seen more than once but under ten times. It has no known antigen specificity. Qualities for individual bases were not recorded, and no much larger clone is one base off. Receptor libraries were prepared by 5' RACE. Sequencing took place on an Illumina HiSeq 2000. A universal primer binding site was added through template switching, and the final cDNA carried a unique molecular identifier so that TCR cDNA molecules could be counted accurately. Specific primers in the conserved constant-segment region were used to synthesize first-strand cDNA for the TCR alpha and beta chains. Each cDNA library was double barcoded, with a SMART-Mk sample barcode plus Illumina barcodes, to control for contamination. Two successive PCR steps introduced TruSeq adapter sequences along with Illumina sample barcodes. The Illumina HiSeq platform was used with custom primers to sequence TCR alpha and beta cDNA libraries. In the source study's methods: MiGEC processed the raw reads to extract unique molecular identifiers, while MiXCR was used to determine the CDR3 positions. Recombination models were inferred per individual with the repgenHMM and IGoR tools using an EM algorithm. Shared clonotypes were analyzed with the tcR package in R, and sharing was normalized by the product of cloneset sizes. To study raw recombination without the effects of thymic and clonal selection, out-of-frame nonproductive sequences were analyzed. The raw public reads went through TCRdb reprocessing: fastp at Q25, MiXCR clone calling, in-frame beta chains kept. Identical CDR3 proteins give one entry, which carries the most common genes and DNA. TCRdb assigned the V and J calls; the authors' analysis was not used. Recorded for this sample are around 1.7 million distinct CDR3 sequences; about 32% of them occurred a single time. In total, the top ten clones hold about 0.27% of the sample.

This sequence originates from a newborn girl in good health. The chain is encoded by TRBV20-1 joined to TRBJ1-5, with the identity of the D gene unclear. Specimen: cord blood. The nucleotide sequence reads TGCAGTGCTGTAAGGGCCTATAGCAATCAGCCCCAGCATTTT. This gives the protein CSAVRAYSNQPQHF.